Listed below are T cell receptor beta chains from one sample, sequenced in a study of glioma-infiltrating T cells. Each CDR3 protein gets one entry after TCRdb re-called the multiplex PCR reads with MiXCR. The sample includes about 400,000 distinct CDR3 sequences, 41% of them seen just once. Sequencing was carried out using glioma tissue, nonneoplastic brain tissue, or PBMCs (not recorded which). These receptors were obtained from a human donor with low-grade glioma or glioblastoma, undergoing nonglioma brain surgery, or in good health (not recorded which). Both conserved end residues are trimmed from each CDR3. Size is stated for part of the rows, as once, few or many counts, or as a class when the clone is expanded.

clone_size cdr3_length v_call cdr3_aa
. 11 TRBV18 ASSPRWPRGYT
. 11 TRBV20-1 SARTAYNEKLF
. 11 TRBV7-9 ASRRAGPDTQY
few 13 TRBV4-1 ASSPRDSPYNEQF
few 14 TRBV7-3 ASSLTTSGSYNEQF
. 14 TRBV20-1 SARPLGLEGVYELY
. 14 TRBV27 ASSGRLQLVRQTQY
once 16 TRBV20-1 SAPARGFKRTASYEQY
many 11 TRBV4-3 ASSQRGTDTQY
once 13 TRBV5-4 ASSLFDRANYGYT
many 13 TRBV15 ATSRGGTGMETQY
. 10 TRBV15 ATSRDYGELF
few 14 TRBV20-1 SASEIEDRGRVEQY
few 11 TRBV20-1 SARRQGARSLF
few 10 TRBV20-1 SARPHGHEQY
. 11 TRBV7-9 ASSPPQISPLH
. 14 TRBV7-2 ASSLHSGSNRGELF
few 12 TRBV20-1 SGTQGIGSYEQY
many 12 TRBV6-1 ATRGKGSSYEQY
once 10 TRBV28 ASSFPNCEQY
few 13 TRBV2 ASSDWGTLNTEAF
. 15 TRBV7-2 ASSRTAGTGGWNEQF
. 14 TRBV6-5 ASSQTYRGYNEKLF
. 11 TRBV25-1 ASIPTGRTEAF
. 14 TRBV28 ASSPIYWRTYNELF
many 14 TRBV27 ASSLLAGAGNQPQH
. 12 TRBV7-2 ASSPGPLTGELF
. 14 TRBV4-1 ASSRHLAGEHNEQF
few 12 TRBV15 ATGRVSGNTEAF
few 13 TRBV2 ASNEGVLGSYEQY
. 12 TRBV7-6 ASSLYPSTDKQY
many 15 TRBV27 ASSDGTSGSINYEQY
many 16 TRBV6-2/TRBV6-3 ASSYRSFAAQGISPLH
few 11 TRBV29-1 SVEYRDTLEQY
. 11 TRBV18 ASSQKGKDEQY
few 11 TRBV6-6 ASSRYRTGELL
few 12 TRBV28 ASSLWGPADTQY
. 12 TRBV11-1 ASSPRGIYNEQF
many 10 TRBV6-1 ASSSGQSKAF
. 13 TRBV4-1 ASSDWTSGQETQY
many 13 TRBV27 ASSFLGQANQPQH
many 11 TRBV7-3 ASSLSGSYEQY
. 15 TRBV4-2 ASSQEGDGPPGNEQF
. 13 TRBV28 ASSFTGISGNEQF
. 13 TRBV7-9 ASGSGGEPRGTQY
. 11 TRBV10-3 AIRGTGEETQY
. 15 TRBV6-6 ASGYSEQGVHRYEAF
. 16 TRBV12-3/TRBV12-4 ASSLDIFRSGHYNEQF
. 13 TRBV28 ASNVGQNGGENQY
. 12 TRBV27 ASSPRGAKEKLF
. 11 TRBV2 ASSRDTLWWQY
. 12 TRBV20-1 SAREGVRPYGYT